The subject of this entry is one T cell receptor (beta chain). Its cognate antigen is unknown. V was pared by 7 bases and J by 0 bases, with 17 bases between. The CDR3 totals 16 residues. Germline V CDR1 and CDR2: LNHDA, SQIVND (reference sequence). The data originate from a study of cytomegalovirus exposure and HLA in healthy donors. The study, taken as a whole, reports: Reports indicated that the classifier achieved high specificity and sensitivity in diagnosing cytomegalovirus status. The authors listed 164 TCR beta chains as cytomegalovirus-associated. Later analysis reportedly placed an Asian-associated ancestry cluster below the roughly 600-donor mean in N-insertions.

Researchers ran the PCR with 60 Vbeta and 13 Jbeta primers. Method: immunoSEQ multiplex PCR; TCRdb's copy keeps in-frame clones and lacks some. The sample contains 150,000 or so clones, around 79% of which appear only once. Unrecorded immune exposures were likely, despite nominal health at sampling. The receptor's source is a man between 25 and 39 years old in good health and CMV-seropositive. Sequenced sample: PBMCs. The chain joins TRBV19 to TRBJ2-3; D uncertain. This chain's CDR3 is CASTTSRRGSTDTQYF. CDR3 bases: TGTGCCAGTACGACCAGTCGGCGCGGCAGCACAGATACGCAGTATTTT.